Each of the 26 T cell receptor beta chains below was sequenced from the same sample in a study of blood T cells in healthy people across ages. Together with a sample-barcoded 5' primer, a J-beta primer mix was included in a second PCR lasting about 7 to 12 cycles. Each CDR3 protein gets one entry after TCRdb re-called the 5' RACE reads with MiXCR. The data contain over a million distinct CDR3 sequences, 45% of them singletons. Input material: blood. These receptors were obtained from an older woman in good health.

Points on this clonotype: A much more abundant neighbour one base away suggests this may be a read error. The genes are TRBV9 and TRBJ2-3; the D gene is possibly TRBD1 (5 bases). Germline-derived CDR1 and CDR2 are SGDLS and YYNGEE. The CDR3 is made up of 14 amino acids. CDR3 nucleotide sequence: TGTGCCAGCAGCGTACAAAGCGACACAGGTACGCAGTATTTT. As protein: CASSVQSDTGTQYF.

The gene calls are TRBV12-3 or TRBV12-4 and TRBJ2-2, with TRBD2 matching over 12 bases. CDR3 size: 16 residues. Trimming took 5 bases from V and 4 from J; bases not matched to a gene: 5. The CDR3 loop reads CASSPRTSGITGELFF. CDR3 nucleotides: TGTGCCAGCAGTCCCCGGACTAGCGGGATCACCGGGGAGCTGTTTTTT.

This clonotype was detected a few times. The CDR3 sequence is CASSEASDRSYEQYF. The CDR3 nucleotides read TGTGCCAGCAGTGAAGCGTCGGACAGATCCTACGAGCAGTACTTC. The rearrangement uses TRBV6-1 and TRBJ2-7; TRBD1 is a possible D gene (6 bases). The germline V gene has CDR1 MNHNS and CDR2 SASEGT. V was clipped by 0 bases and J by 1 base, with 10 bases between them. This CDR3 contains 15 residues.

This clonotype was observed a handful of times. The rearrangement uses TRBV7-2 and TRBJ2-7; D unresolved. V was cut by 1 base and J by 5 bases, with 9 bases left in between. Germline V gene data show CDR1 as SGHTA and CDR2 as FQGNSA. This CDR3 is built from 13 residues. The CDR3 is CASSLDRLNEQYF. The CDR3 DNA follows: TGTGCCAGCAGCTTAGATCGTCTAAACGAGCAGTACTTC.

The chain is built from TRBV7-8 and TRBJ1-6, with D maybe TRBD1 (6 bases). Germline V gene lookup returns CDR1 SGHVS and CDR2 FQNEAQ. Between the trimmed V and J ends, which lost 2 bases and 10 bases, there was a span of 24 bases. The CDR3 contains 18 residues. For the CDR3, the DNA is TGTGCCAGCAGCTTATTAGGGGGAGGGGGACGAGGTGGCTCACCCCTCCACTTT. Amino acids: CASSLLGGGGRGGSPLHF.

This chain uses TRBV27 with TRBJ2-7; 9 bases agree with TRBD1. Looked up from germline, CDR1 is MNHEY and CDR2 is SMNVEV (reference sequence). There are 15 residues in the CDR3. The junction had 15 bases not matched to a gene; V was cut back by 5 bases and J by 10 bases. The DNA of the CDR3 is TGTGCCAGCAGTCCCCACAGGGGGCAGTGGGAGACTCAGTACTTC. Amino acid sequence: CASSPHRGQWETQYF.

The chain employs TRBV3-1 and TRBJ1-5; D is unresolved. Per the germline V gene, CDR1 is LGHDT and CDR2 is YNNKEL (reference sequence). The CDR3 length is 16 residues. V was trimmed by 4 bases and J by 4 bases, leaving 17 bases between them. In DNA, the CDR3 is TGTGCCAGCAGCCTTGGTGGCTCCATCAATAATCAGCCCCAGCATTTT. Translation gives CASSLGGSINNQPQHF.

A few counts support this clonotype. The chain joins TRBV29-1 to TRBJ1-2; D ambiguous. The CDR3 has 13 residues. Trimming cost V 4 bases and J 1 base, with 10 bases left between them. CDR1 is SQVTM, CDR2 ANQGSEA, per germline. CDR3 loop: CSVVRGVNYGYTF. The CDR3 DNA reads TGCAGCGTTGTTCGGGGAGTTAACTATGGCTACACCTTC.

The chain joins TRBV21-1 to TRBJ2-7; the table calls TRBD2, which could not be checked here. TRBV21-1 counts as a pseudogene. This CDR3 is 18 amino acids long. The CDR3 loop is CASSKGRTSGRGYNEQYF. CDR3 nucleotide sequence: TGTGCCAGCAGCAAAGGGAGGACTAGCGGGAGGGGGTACAATGAGCAGTACTTC.

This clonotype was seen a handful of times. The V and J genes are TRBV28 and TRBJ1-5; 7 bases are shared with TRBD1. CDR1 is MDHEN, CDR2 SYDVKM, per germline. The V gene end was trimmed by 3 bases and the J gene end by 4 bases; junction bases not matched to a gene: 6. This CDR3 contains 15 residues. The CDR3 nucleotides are TGTGCCAGCAGTTTTCAGGGGGGCTGGAATCAGCCCCAGCATTTT. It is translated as CASSFQGGWNQPQHF.

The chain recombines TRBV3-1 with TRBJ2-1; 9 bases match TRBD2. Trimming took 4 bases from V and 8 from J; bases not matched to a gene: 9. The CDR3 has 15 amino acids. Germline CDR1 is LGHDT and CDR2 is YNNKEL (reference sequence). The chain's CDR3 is CASSLLGGRVDEQFF. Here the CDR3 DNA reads TGTGCCAGCAGCCTTCTCGGCGGGAGGGTTGATGAGCAGTTCTTC.

CDR3 region: CAISAADEQYF. CDR3 nucleotides: TGTGCCATCAGTGCGGCGGACGAGCAGTACTTC. The chain is built from TRBV10-3 and TRBJ2-7, with D unresolved. Germline values: CDR1 ENHRY, CDR2 SYGVKD. The CDR3 contains 11 residues. V shed 4 bases and J shed 5 bases, with 6 bases lying between them.

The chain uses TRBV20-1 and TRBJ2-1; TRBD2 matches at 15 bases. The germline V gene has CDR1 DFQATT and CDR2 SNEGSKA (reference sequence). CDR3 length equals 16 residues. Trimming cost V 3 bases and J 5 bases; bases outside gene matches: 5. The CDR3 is CSASGLAGGDDNEQFF. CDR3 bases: TGCAGTGCTAGTGGACTAGCGGGAGGGGATGACAATGAGCAGTTCTTC.

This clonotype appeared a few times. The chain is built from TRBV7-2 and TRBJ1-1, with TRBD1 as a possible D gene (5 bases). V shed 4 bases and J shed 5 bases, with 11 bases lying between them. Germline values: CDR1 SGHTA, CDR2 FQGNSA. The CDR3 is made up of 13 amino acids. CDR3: CASSSTRGTEAFF. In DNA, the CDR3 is TGTGCCAGCAGCTCAACCCGGGGGACTGAAGCTTTCTTT.

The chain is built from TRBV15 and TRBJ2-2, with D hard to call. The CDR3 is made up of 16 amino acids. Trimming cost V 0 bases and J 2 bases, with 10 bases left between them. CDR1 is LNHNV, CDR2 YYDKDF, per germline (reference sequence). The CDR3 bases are TGTGCCACCAGCAGAGATGCCATGGGAAACACCGGGGAGCTGTTTTTT. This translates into CATSRDAMGNTGELFF.

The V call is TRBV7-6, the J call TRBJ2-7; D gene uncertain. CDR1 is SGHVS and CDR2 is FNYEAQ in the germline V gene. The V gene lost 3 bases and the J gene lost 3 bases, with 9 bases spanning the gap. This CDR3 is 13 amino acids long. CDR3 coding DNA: TGTGCCAGCAGCTTGACCCAAAGCTACGAGCAGTACTTC. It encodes CASSLTQSYEQYF.

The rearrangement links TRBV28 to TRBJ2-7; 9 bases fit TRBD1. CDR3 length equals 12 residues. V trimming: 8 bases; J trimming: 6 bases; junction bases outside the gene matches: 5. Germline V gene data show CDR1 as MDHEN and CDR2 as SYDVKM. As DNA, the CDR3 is TGTGCCAGCGGGACAGGGCAGCCCGAGCAGTACTTC. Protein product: CASGTGQPEQYF. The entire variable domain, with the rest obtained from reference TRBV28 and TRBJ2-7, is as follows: DVKVTQSSRYLVKRTGEKVFLECVQDMDHENMFWYRQDPGLGLRLIYFSYDVKMKEKGDIPEGYSVSREKKERFSLILESASTNQTSMYLCASGTGQPEQYFGPGTRLTVT.

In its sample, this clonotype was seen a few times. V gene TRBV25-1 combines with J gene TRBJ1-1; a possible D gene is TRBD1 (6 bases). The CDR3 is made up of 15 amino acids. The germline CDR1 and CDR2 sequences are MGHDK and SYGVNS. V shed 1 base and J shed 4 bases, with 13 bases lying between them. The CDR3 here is CASSESWSGATEAFF. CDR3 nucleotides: TGTGCCAGCAGTGAATCGTGGTCGGGGGCCACTGAAGCTTTCTTT.

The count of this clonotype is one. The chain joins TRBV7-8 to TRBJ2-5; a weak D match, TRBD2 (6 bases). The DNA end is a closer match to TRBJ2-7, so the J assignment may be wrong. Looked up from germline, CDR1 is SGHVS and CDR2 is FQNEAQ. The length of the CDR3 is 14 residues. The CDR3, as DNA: TGTGCCAGCAGCTTAATCCAGGGAGGTAGCGAGCAGTACTTC. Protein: CASSLIQGGSEQYF.

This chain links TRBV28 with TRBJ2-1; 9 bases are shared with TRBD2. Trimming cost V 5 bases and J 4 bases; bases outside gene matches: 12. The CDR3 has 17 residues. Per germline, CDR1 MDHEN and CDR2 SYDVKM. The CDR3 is CASSLGLAGVWYNEQFF. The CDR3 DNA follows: TGTGCCAGCAGTCTCGGCTTAGCGGGAGTGTGGTACAATGAGCAGTTCTTC.

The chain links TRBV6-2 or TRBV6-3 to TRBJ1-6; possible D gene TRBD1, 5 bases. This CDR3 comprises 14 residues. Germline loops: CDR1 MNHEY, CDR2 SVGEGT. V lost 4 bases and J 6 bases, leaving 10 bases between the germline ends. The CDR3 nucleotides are TGTGCCAGCAGTTTCTCAGGGCGTAATTCACCCCTCCACTTT. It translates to CASSFSGRNSPLHF.

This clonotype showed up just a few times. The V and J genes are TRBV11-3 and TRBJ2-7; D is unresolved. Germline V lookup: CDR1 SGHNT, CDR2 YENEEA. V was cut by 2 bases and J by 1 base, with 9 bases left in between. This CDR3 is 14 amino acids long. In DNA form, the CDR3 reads TGTGCCAGCAGCTTAAAGGCTAATTCCTACGAGCAGTACTTC. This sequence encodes CASSLKANSYEQYF.

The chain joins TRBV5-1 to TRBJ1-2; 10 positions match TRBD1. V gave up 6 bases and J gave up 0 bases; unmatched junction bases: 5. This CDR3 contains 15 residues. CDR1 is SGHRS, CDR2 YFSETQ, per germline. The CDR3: CASNTGQGTNYGYTF. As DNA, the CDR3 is TGCGCCAGCAACACGGGACAGGGGACTAACTATGGCTACACCTTC. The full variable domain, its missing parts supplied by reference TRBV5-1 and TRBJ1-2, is KAGVTQTPRYLIKTRGQQVTLSCSPISGHRSVSWYQQTPGQGLQFLFEYFSETQRNKGNFPGRFSGRQFSNSRSEMNVSTLELGDSALYLCASNTGQGTNYGYTFGSGTRLTVV.

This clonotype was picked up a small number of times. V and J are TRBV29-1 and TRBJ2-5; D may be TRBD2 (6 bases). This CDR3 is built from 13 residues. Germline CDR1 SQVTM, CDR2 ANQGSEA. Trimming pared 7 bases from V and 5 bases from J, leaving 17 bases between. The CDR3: CSARDSLRETQYF. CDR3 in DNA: TGCAGCGCCCGGGACTCTTTACGGGAGACCCAGTACTTC.

The CDR3 DNA sequence: TGTGCCAGCAGCCAAGCGTACTATACGCAGTATTTT. This sequence encodes CASSQAYYTQYF. The chain recombines TRBV3-1 with TRBJ2-3; no clear D. Trimming pared 1 base from V and 7 bases from J, leaving 6 bases between. This CDR3 contains 12 residues. Germline V gene sequence: CDR1 LGHDT, CDR2 YNNKEL (reference sequence).

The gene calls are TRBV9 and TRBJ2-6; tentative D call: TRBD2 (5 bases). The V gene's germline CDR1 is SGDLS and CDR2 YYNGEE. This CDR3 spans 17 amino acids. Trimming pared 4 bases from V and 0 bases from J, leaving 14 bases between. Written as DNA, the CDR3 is TGTGCCAGCAGCCCCCGAGGACGGGGCTCTGGGGCCAACGTCCTGACTTTC. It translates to CASSPRGRGSGANVLTF.